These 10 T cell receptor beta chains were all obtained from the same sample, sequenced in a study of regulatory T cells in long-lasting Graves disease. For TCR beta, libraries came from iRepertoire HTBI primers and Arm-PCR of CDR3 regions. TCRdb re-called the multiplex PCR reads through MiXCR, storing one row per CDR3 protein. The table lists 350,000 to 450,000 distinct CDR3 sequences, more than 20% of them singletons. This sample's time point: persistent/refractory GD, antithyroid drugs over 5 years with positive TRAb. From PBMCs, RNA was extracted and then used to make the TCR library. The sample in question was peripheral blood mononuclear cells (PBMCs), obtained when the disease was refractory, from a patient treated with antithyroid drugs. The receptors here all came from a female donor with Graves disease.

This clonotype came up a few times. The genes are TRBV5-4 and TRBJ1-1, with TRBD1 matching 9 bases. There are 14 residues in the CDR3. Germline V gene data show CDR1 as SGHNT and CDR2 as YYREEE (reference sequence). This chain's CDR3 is CASGYRGRDTEAFF. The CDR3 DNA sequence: TGTGCTAGCGGCTACAGGGGGCGGGACACTGAAGCTTTCTTT.

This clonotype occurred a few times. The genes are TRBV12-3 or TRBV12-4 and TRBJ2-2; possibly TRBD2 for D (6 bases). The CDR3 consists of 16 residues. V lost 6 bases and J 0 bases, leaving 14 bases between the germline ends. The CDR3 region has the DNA TGTGCCAGCAGAGACTTAGCGGAGGCGAACACCGGGGAGCTGTTTTTT. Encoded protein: CASRDLAEANTGELFF.

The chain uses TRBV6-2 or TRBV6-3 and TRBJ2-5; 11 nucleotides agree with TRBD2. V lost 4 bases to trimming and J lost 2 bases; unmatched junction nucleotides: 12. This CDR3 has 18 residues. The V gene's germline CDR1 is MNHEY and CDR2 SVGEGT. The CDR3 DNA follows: TGTGCCAGCAGTTCCCGCATGGGGGGACTAGCGGTACAAGAGACCCAGTACTTC. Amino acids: CASSSRMGGLAVQETQYF.

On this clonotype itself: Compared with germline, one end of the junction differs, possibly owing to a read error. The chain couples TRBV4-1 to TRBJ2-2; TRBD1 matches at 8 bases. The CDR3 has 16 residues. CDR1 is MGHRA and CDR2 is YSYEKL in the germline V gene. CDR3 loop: CASSQDGTGGTGELFF. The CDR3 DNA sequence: TGTGCCAGCAGCCAAGACGGGACAGGTGGCACCGGGGAGCTGTTTTTT.

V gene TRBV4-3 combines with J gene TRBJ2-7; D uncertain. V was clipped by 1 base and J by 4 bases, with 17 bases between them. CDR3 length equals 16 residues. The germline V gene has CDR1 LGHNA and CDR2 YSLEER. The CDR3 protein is CASSQGVVLDRYEQYF. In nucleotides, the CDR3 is TGCGCCAGCAGCCAAGGAGTGGTTCTCGATAGGTACGAGCAGTACTTC.

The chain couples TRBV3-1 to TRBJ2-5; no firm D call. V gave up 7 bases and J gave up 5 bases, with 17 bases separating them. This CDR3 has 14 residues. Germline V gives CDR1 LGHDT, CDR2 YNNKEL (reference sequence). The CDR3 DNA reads TGTGCCAGCAACCTCGGTGTCCCCAGTGAGACCCAGTACTTC. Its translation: CASNLGVPSETQYF.

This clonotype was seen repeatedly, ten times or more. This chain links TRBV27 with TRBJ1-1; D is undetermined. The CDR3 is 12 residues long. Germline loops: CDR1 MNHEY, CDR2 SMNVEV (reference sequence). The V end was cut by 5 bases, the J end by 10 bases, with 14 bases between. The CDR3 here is CASSPDLRAAFF. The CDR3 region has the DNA TGTGCCAGCAGTCCAGACCTCCGGGCAGCTTTCTTT.

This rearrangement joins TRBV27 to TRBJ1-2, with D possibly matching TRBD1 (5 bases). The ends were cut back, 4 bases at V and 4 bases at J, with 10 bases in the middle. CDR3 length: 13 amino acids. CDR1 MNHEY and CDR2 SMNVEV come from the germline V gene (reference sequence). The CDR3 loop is CASSYRDGYGYTF. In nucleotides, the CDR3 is TGTGCCAGCAGTTACCGGGACGGCTATGGCTACACCTTC.

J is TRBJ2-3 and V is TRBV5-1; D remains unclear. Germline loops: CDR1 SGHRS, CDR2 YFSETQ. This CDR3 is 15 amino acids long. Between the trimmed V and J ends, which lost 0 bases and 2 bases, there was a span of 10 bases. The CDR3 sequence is CASSLGGQLTDTQYF. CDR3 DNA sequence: TGCGCCAGCAGCTTGGGCGGTCAGCTCACAGATACGCAGTATTTT.

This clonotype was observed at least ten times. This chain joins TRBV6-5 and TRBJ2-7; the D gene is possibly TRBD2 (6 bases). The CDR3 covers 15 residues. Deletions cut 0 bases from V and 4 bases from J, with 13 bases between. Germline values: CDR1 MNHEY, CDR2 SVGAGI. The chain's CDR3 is CASSYSNSGLYEQYF. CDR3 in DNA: TGTGCCAGCAGTTACTCGAATAGCGGACTTTACGAGCAGTACTTC.